Below, 20 T cell receptor beta chains from the same sample are listed, as sequenced in a study of control samples from healthy donors and cancer patients (dated by TCRdb to about 2020). Receptor amplification or capture employed the immunoSEQ multiplex PCR assay. The table comes from immuneACCESS by way of TCRdb, which keeps in-frame sequences with V and J called. Part of the clones is missing from these tables; in studies checked, under half for an unresolved V gene and the rest for unknown reasons. The sample's clone listing holds under 200,000 clones. The top ten hold less than 2.5% of the sample. Source material: blood. These receptor sequences come from a woman aged 30 to 39 in good health.

The rearrangement uses TRBV6-5 and TRBJ1-2; weak D call: TRBD1 (5 bases). There are 12 residues in the CDR3. With 5 bases removed from V and 5 bases from J, the gap between germline ends came to 9 bases. Per germline, CDR1 MNHEY and CDR2 SVGAGI. CDR3 nucleotides: TGTGCCAGCAGTCCCGGGACTTATGGCTACACCTTC. Protein product: CASSPGTYGYTF.

The chain has TRBV4-1 and TRBJ1-1; 7 bases agree with TRBD1. In germline, CDR1 is MGHRA, CDR2 YSYEKL. This CDR3 has 17 residues. The junction had 13 bases not matched to a gene; V was cut back by 3 bases and J by 3 bases. The CDR3: CASSHYRGSKLDTEAFF. As DNA, the CDR3 is TGCGCCAGCAGCCACTACAGGGGCAGTAAACTGGACACTGAAGCTTTCTTT.

Worth noting for this clone: At the DNA level, this CDR3 is encoded by other sequences in the same sample as well. The V gene is TRBV29-1, the J gene TRBJ1-1; D is unresolved. Per germline, CDR1 SQVTM and CDR2 ANQGSEA. The CDR3 sequence is 13 residues long. V was clipped by 2 bases and J by 0 bases, with 7 bases between them. The DNA for the CDR3 is TGCAGCGTTGAACGACGAATGAACACTGAAGCTTTCTTT. Translation gives CSVERRMNTEAFF.

This sequence joins TRBV6-5 and TRBJ1-2; D remains unclear. Germline CDR1 and CDR2: MNHEY and SVGAGI. The CDR3 is made up of 14 amino acids. Trimming cost V 6 bases and J 5 bases, with 16 bases left between them. CDR3 residues: CASRLSGRVYGYTF. As DNA, the CDR3 is TGTGCCAGCAGACTCAGTGGACGGGTGTATGGCTACACCTTC.

This sequence joins TRBV5-5 and TRBJ1-2, with D possibly being TRBD1 (6 bases). Trimming stripped 6 bases from V and 6 bases from J, with 15 bases between. Looked up from germline, CDR1 is SGHKS and CDR2 is YYEKEE (reference sequence). This CDR3 spans 13 amino acids. The CDR3 DNA follows: TGTGCCAGCACCCCCGCGGGGACAAATGGCTACACCTTC. It is translated as CASTPAGTNGYTF.

The chain recombines TRBV30 with TRBJ1-1; D is undetermined. With 0 bases removed from V and 4 bases from J, the gap between germline ends came to 9 bases. CDR1 is GTSNPN, CDR2 SVGIG, per germline (reference sequence). The CDR3 is made up of 13 amino acids. This CDR3 is CAWSVGGSTEAFF. The CDR3 DNA reads TGTGCCTGGAGTGTAGGTGGCAGCACTGAAGCTTTCTTT.

In DNA form, the CDR3 reads TGTGCCAGCAGCCTTGGACAGAGGAAAGAGACCCAGTACTTC. It yields the protein CASSLGQRKETQYF. The V gene is TRBV5-4, the J gene TRBJ2-5; perhaps TRBD1 as D (6 bases). The CDR3 runs 14 residues. Trimming cost V 4 bases and J 3 bases, with 13 bases left between them. Germline values: CDR1 SGHNT, CDR2 YYREEE (reference sequence).

The chain is built from TRBV24-1 and TRBJ1-5; tentatively, D is TRBD1 (6 bases). The CDR3 loop spans 13 amino acids. V lost 7 bases, J lost 3 bases, and 9 bases lay in between. Germline V gene sequence: CDR1 KGHDR, CDR2 SFDVKD. The CDR3 DNA reads as TGTGCCACCAGCAGGGGTGACAATCAGCCCCAGCATTTT. As protein: CATSRGDNQPQHF.

The genes are TRBV19 and TRBJ1-1; 9 bases line up with TRBD1. V lost 7 bases, J lost 6 bases, and 9 bases stayed unmatched. Germline V gene lookup returns CDR1 LNHDA and CDR2 SQIVND (reference sequence). The CDR3 contains 14 residues. The CDR3 DNA reads as TGTGCCAGTAAGTGGGCGACAGGGGGGGCTGAAGCTTTCTTT. The encoded protein is CASKWATGGAEAFF.

The V call is TRBV6-2 or TRBV6-3, the J call TRBJ1-4; 8 nucleotides align to TRBD1. Trimming cost V 5 bases and J 5 bases; bases outside gene matches: 4. CDR1 is MNHEY and CDR2 is SVGEGT in the germline V gene. The CDR3 extends over 14 amino acids. The CDR3 reads CASSTRQGNEKLFF. DNA of the CDR3: TGTGCCAGCAGTACCCGACAGGGGAATGAAAAACTGTTTTTT.

This chain uses TRBV2 with TRBJ1-1; the match to TRBD1 covers 8 bases. CDR1 and CDR2 (germline): SNHLY, FYNNEI. With V trimmed by 0 bases and J by 7 bases, 1 base remained unmatched. The CDR3 runs to 13 residues. The DNA of the CDR3 is TGTGCCAGCAGTGAAGCGACAGGGGTTGAAGCTTTCTTT. Amino acids: CASSEATGVEAFF.

The chain combines TRBV19 with TRBJ1-5; weak D call: TRBD1 (6 bases). The germline CDR1 and CDR2 sequences are LNHDA and SQIVND (reference sequence). V lost 4 bases to trimming and J lost 1 base, with 8 bases between them. This CDR3 is built from 14 residues. Here the CDR3 reads CASSTTGSNQPQHF. CDR3 nucleotides: TGTGCCAGTAGTACAACAGGGAGCAATCAGCCCCAGCATTTT.

This chain connects TRBV19 to TRBJ1-2; perhaps TRBD1 as D (5 bases). The V gene lost 0 bases and the J gene lost 8 bases, with 19 bases spanning the gap. CDR3 length equals 16 residues. CDR1 and CDR2 (germline): LNHDA, SQIVND (reference sequence). The CDR3 spells CASSIDLDGNPGGYTF. DNA for the CDR3: TGTGCCAGTAGTATAGATTTGGACGGAAACCCAGGGGGCTACACCTTC.

V gene TRBV27 combines with J gene TRBJ1-1, with D unclear. Germline lookup yields CDR1 MNHEY and CDR2 SMNVEV (reference sequence). The length of the CDR3 is 13 residues. Trimming removed 5 bases from V and 2 bases from J, with 9 bases in between. CDR3 bases: TGTGCCAGCAGTGCCCCAACTAACACTGAAGCTTTCTTT. Encoded protein: CASSAPTNTEAFF.

The gene calls are TRBV29-1 and TRBJ2-1; weak D call: TRBD2 (6 bases). Trimming took 1 base from V and 0 from J, leaving 16 bases between them. The CDR3 sequence is 17 residues long. CDR1 and CDR2 (germline): SQVTM, ANQGSEA. The CDR3 reads CSVEATKRVSSYNEQFF. Here the CDR3 DNA reads TGCAGCGTTGAAGCTACCAAGCGGGTCAGCTCCTACAATGAGCAGTTCTTC.

This rearrangement joins TRBV13 to TRBJ2-7, with 9 bases that match TRBD2. Germline V gene lookup returns CDR1 PRHDT and CDR2 FYEKMQ (reference sequence). The CDR3 is 16 residues long. V lost 5 bases, J lost 0 bases, and 8 bases stayed unmatched. The CDR3 sequence: CASSALASGDSYEQYF. DNA of the CDR3: TGTGCCAGCAGCGCCCTGGCTAGCGGGGACTCCTACGAGCAGTACTTC.

This chain joins TRBV19 and TRBJ2-4; 8 bases agree with TRBD1. This CDR3 spans 15 amino acids. Trimming cost V 6 bases and J 1 base; bases outside gene matches: 5. Per the germline V gene, CDR1 is LNHDA and CDR2 is SQIVND (reference sequence). Here the CDR3 reads CASRRQGTAKNIQYF. The CDR3 DNA reads as TGTGCCAGTAGGCGACAGGGGACGGCCAAAAACATTCAGTACTTC.

This chain uses TRBV7-2 with TRBJ2-7, with 7 bases lining up with TRBD2. In germline, CDR1 is SGHTA, CDR2 FQGNSA. V trimming: 1 base; J trimming: 3 bases; junction bases outside the gene matches: 6. The CDR3 has 15 residues. DNA for the CDR3: TGTGCCAGCAGCTTAGGGTCTAGCGGCCTCTACGAGCAGTACTTC. Protein: CASSLGSSGLYEQYF.

This chain uses TRBV6-4 with TRBJ2-5; TRBD2 agrees at 8 bases. With V trimmed by 6 bases and J by 6 bases, 12 bases remained unmatched. Germline V lookup: CDR1 MRHNA, CDR2 SNTAGT. The CDR3 extends over 15 amino acids. In nucleotides, the CDR3 is TGTGCCAGCAGCGACAATCCGGGGGGGCCAAAGACCCAGTACTTC. As protein: CASSDNPGGPKTQYF.

V and J are TRBV2 and TRBJ1-1, with D tentatively TRBD1 (5 bases). V lost 8 bases and J 9 bases, leaving 13 bases between the germline ends. The CDR3 runs 11 residues. Per the germline V gene, CDR1 is SNHLY and CDR2 is FYNNEI. The CDR3 coding sequence is TGTGCCAGCCCCCAGGGACTGAAAGCTTTCTTT. It codes for CASPQGLKAFF.